These 23 T cell receptor beta chains came from one sample sequenced in a study of cytomegalovirus exposure and HLA in healthy donors. PCR was performed using 60 Vbeta and 13 Jbeta primers. Measured with immunoSEQ multiplex PCR; TCRdb has only the in-frame clones, and not every one. Of just under 95,000 clones listed, about 83% are singletons. The sample taken for sequencing was PBMCs. The receptors derive from a woman between 18 and 29 years old in good health and CMV-seropositive.

The chain combines TRBV6-6 with TRBJ1-2; D is ambiguous. CDR1 is MNHNY and CDR2 is SVGAGI in the germline V gene (reference sequence). V was trimmed by 7 bases and J by 9 bases, leaving 12 bases between them. This CDR3 spans 11 amino acids. The CDR3 DNA is TGTGCCAGCACCCCTGGAGGACGCTACACCTTC. Protein: CASTPGGRYTF.

The V call is TRBV19, the J call TRBJ2-7; D gene uncertain. With 2 bases removed from V and 2 bases from J, the gap between germline ends came to 10 bases. The CDR3 runs to 14 residues. The germline V gene encodes CDR1 LNHDA and CDR2 SQIVND (reference sequence). DNA of the CDR3: TGTGCCAGTAGTATATCCCCACAAGCCTACGAGCAGTACTTC. Translated, it gives CASSISPQAYEQYF.

The CDR3 loop is CASGKQGSTEAFF. The CDR3 DNA sequence: TGTGCCAGTGGAAAACAGGGTAGCACTGAAGCTTTCTTT. This rearrangement joins TRBV19 to TRBJ1-1; possible D gene TRBD1, 6 bases. Per the germline V gene, CDR1 is LNHDA and CDR2 is SQIVND (reference sequence). Trimming left V 8 bases short and J 4 bases short, with 14 bases between. CDR3 length equals 13 residues.

Here the CDR3 reads CASSPVAGGLNEQYF. Here the CDR3 DNA reads TGTGCCAGCAGTCCCGTAGCGGGAGGGCTCAACGAGCAGTACTTC. This chain links TRBV6-6 with TRBJ2-7; 11 bases are a match to TRBD2. The V gene end was trimmed by 5 bases and the J gene end by 5 bases; junction bases not matched to a gene: 8. The CDR3 loop spans 15 amino acids. Germline V gene sequence: CDR1 MNHNY, CDR2 SVGAGI (reference sequence).

J is TRBJ1-1 and V is TRBV7-6; D possibly corresponds to TRBD1 (5 bases). V dropped 6 bases and J dropped 1 base, with 12 bases sitting between them. This CDR3 comprises 14 residues. Germline V lookup: CDR1 SGHVS, CDR2 FNYEAQ. CDR3 sequence: CASRRQPQNTEAFF. CDR3 DNA sequence: TGTGCCAGCAGACGACAGCCTCAGAACACTGAAGCTTTCTTT.

The chain employs TRBV28 and TRBJ2-7, with TRBD2 matching over 10 bases. Germline V gene lookup returns CDR1 MDHEN and CDR2 SYDVKM. V lost 4 bases and J lost 5; bases outside the gene matches: 5. The CDR3 is 14 residues long. This CDR3 reads CASSSSGRFNEQYF. CDR3 bases: TGTGCCAGCAGTTCTAGCGGGAGATTCAACGAGCAGTACTTC.

V usage is TRBV6-5 and J usage is TRBJ2-7; no reliable D call. Germline V gene data show CDR1 as MNHEY and CDR2 as SVGAGI. Trimming stripped 8 bases from V and 0 bases from J, with 5 bases between. The CDR3 has 11 residues. The CDR3 loop reads CASENSYEQYF. In DNA form, the CDR3 reads TGTGCCAGCGAGAACTCCTACGAGCAGTACTTC.

This clone was detected only once. This chain connects TRBV30 to TRBJ2-7; weak D call: TRBD1 (5 bases). Germline V gene sequence: CDR1 GTSNPN, CDR2 SVGIG (reference sequence). This CDR3 is 13 amino acids long. Trimming cost V 1 base and J 4 bases, with 11 bases left between them. The CDR3 region has the DNA TGTGCCTGGAGTGCCCCTGGGGCTTACGAGCAGTACTTC. Residues: CAWSAPGAYEQYF. The variable domain in full, completed from reference TRBV30 and TRBJ2-7, reads SQTIHQWPATLVQPVGSPLSLECTVEGTSNPNLYWYRQAAGRGLQLLFYSVGIGQISSEVPQNLSASRPQDRQFILSSKKLLLSDSGFYLCAWSAPGAYEQYFGPGTRLTVT.

CDR3 nucleotide sequence: TGTGCCAGCAGCTTTAGCCAACTCACTGAAGCTTTCTTT. Protein: CASSFSQLTEAFF. The chain combines TRBV7-3 with TRBJ1-1; D gene unclear. Trimming shortened V by 3 bases and J by 4 bases, and 9 bases separated the two germline ends. The germline V gene has CDR1 SGHTA and CDR2 FQGTGA. This CDR3 is built from 13 residues. The full variable domain, rest sourced from reference TRBV7-3 and TRBJ1-1, is GAGVSQTPSNKVTEKGKYVELRCDPISGHTALYWYRQSLGQGPEFLIYFQGTGAADDSGLPNDRFFAVRPEGSVSTLKIQRTERGDSAVYLCASSFSQLTEAFFGQGTRLTVV.

The genes are TRBV5-6 and TRBJ1-4, with D tentatively TRBD1 (6 bases). CDR1 SGHDT and CDR2 YYEEEE come from the germline V gene. The CDR3 loop spans 15 amino acids. The germline V and J ends were trimmed by 4 bases and 5 bases, with 15 bases remaining between them. The DNA for the CDR3 is TGTGCCAGCAGCCAACTCCAGGGGAACAATGAAAAACTGTTTTTT. The encoded protein is CASSQLQGNNEKLFF. The full variable domain, in which reference TRBV5-6 and TRBJ1-4 provide the parts outside the CDR3, is DAGVTQSPTHLIKTRGQQVTLRCSPKSGHDTVSWYQQALGQGPQFIFQYYEEEERQRGNFPDRFSGHQFPNYSSELNVNALLLGDSALYLCASSQLQGNNEKLFFGSGTQLSVL.

The V gene is TRBV28, the J gene TRBJ2-7, with D possibly being TRBD1 (6 bases). V dropped 6 bases and J dropped 0 bases, with 12 bases sitting between them. The CDR3 length is 14 residues. The germline CDR1 and CDR2 sequences are MDHEN and SYDVKM. This CDR3 reads CASRRRDNSYEQYF. DNA of the CDR3: TGTGCCAGCAGACGCAGGGACAACTCCTACGAGCAGTACTTC.

This sequence joins TRBV27 and TRBJ2-7; tentatively, D is TRBD1 (5 bases). This CDR3 region has 14 residues. Trimming shortened V by 4 bases and J by 3 bases, and 13 bases separated the two germline ends. CDR1 and CDR2 from the germline V gene are MNHEY and SMNVEV (reference sequence). The CDR3, as DNA: TGTGCCAGCAGTTCGCGGACCAGGGACTACGAGCAGTACTTC. This encodes CASSSRTRDYEQYF.

This chain connects TRBV14 to TRBJ2-2; D remains unclear. V was pared by 4 bases and J by 5 bases, with 8 bases between. CDR3 size: 13 residues. CDR1 is SGHDN, CDR2 FVKESK, per germline. The DNA of the CDR3 is TGTGCCAGCAGCCGACTGGCTACCGGGGAGCTGTTTTTT. This sequence encodes CASSRLATGELFF.

This rearrangement joins TRBV29-1 to TRBJ2-2; D perhaps matches TRBD1 (5 bases). The CDR3 has 13 amino acids. Germline CDR1 SQVTM, CDR2 ANQGSEA. Trimming stripped 6 bases from V and 4 bases from J, with 12 bases between. CDR3 DNA sequence: TGCAGCGTGGGGCAGGTATCCACCGGGGAGCTGTTTTTT. Protein product: CSVGQVSTGELFF.

The chain carries TRBV6-5 and TRBJ1-2; TRBD1 might be the D (5 bases). Per the germline V gene, CDR1 is MNHEY and CDR2 is SVGAGI. The length of the CDR3 is 13 residues. V was shortened by 9 bases and J by 3 bases, with 14 bases between the two germline ends. Here the CDR3 DNA reads TGTGCCAGTCAGGGTTCGGTGTACTATGGCTACACCTTC. Residues: CASQGSVYYGYTF.

This chain joins TRBV15 and TRBJ2-1; D perhaps matches TRBD2 (7 bases). V was clipped by 0 bases and J by 6 bases, with 12 bases between them. This CDR3 region has 15 residues. Germline-derived CDR1 and CDR2 are LNHNV and YYDKDF (reference sequence). The CDR3 loop is CATSREGGGGNEQFF. The CDR3 nucleotides read TGTGCCACCAGCAGAGAAGGAGGGGGGGGCAATGAGCAGTTCTTC.

This clone was counted a few times. The chain couples TRBV6-1 to TRBJ1-4; D possibly corresponds to TRBD1 (5 bases). The ends were cut back, 4 bases at V and 7 bases at J, with 13 bases in the middle. Germline loops: CDR1 MNHNS, CDR2 SASEGT. CDR3 length equals 14 residues. CDR3 nucleotides: TGTGCCAGCAGTGCAGGACAAATGAGTGAAAAACTGTTTTTT. Its protein product is CASSAGQMSEKLFF.

J is TRBJ2-1 and V is TRBV7-8; 13 nucleotides agree with TRBD2. Unmatched junction bases numbered 8, after V lost 4 bases and J lost 5 bases. The CDR3 totals 17 residues. Germline CDR1 reads SGHVS; CDR2 reads FQNEAQ. As DNA, the CDR3 is TGTGCCAGCAGCTCCCGACTAGCGGGAGGACCCCACAATGAGCAGTTCTTC. Translation gives CASSSRLAGGPHNEQFF.

Only one count was recorded for this clone. V is TRBV15 and J is TRBJ2-1, with 9 bases lining up with TRBD2. Germline V gene data show CDR1 as LNHNV and CDR2 as YYDKDF (reference sequence). The CDR3 spans 16 residues. V was clipped by 5 bases and J by 2 bases; unmatched bases: 7. CDR3 residues: CATSETGTSPYNEQFF. CDR3 DNA: TGTGCCACCAGCGAAACCGGGACTAGCCCCTACAATGAGCAGTTCTTC.

The sample holds many counts of this clone. V is TRBV28 and J is TRBJ1-2, with D unresolved. CDR3 size: 11 residues. The germline gives CDR1 MDHEN, CDR2 SYDVKM. Trimming stripped 5 bases from V and 14 bases from J, with 15 bases between. As DNA, the CDR3 is TGTGCCAGCAGTCCAACAAGGGAGCAGACCTTC. This codes for CASSPTREQTF.

A few counts support this clone. The CDR3 sequence is CASSGPTGGPDRREQYF. CDR3 nucleotides: TGTGCCAGCAGTGGGCCAACAGGGGGCCCCGATCGGCGAGAGCAGTACTTC. The gene calls are TRBV25-1 and TRBJ2-7; 9 bases fit TRBD1. V lost 4 bases to trimming and J lost 7 bases; unmatched junction nucleotides: 17. The V gene's germline CDR1 is MGHDK and CDR2 SYGVNS. This CDR3 has 17 residues.

The V and J genes are TRBV18 and TRBJ2-5; D perhaps matches TRBD2 (6 bases). V shed 3 bases and J shed 2 bases, with 10 bases lying between them. The CDR3 has 14 amino acids. Germline lookup yields CDR1 KGHSH and CDR2 LQKENI. CDR3 nucleotides: TGTGCCAGCTCACCCCAGAGCGGGCAAGAGACCCAGTACTTC. The encoded protein is CASSPQSGQETQYF.

This chain uses TRBV4-1 with TRBJ1-2; tentatively, D is TRBD1 (5 bases). CDR1 is MGHRA and CDR2 is YSYEKL in the germline V gene. V was shortened by 1 base and J by 6 bases, with 21 bases between the two germline ends. The CDR3 has 17 residues. The CDR3 loop reads CASSQGDGARFAHGYTF. Here the CDR3 DNA reads TGCGCCAGCAGCCAAGGGGATGGGGCTCGTTTTGCCCATGGCTACACCTTC.